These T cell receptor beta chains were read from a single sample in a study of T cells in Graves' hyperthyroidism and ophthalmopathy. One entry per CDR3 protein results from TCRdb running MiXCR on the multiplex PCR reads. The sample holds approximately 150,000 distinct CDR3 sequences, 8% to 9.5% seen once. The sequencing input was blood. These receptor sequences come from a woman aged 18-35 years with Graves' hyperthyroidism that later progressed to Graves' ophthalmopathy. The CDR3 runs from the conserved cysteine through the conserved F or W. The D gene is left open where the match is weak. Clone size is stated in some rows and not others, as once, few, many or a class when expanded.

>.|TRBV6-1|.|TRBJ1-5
CASSVYQEGVQPQHF
TGTGCCAGCAGTGTCTATCAGGAGGGGGTTCAGCCCCAGCATTTT
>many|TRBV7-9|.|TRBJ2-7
CASGSYEQYF
TGTGCCAGCGGCTCCTACGAGCAGTACTTC
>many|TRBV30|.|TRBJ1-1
CAWCRGPTPNTEAFF
TGTGCCTGGTGTAGGGGACCGACGCCCAACACTGAAGCTTTCTTT
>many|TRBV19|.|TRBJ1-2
CASSIGADYGYTF
TGTGCCAGTAGTATTGGGGCAGACTATGGCTACACCTTC
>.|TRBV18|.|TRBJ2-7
CASSPPNRETYEQYF
TGTGCCAGCTCACCACCTAACCGGGAGACTTACGAGCAGTACTTC
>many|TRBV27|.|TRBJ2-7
CASSPLDSSFAYEQYF
TGTGCCAGCAGTCCCCTAGACAGTAGTTTTGCCTACGAGCAGTACTTC
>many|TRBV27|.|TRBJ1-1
CASSLSRGGDTEAFF
TGTGCCAGCAGTTTATCCCGGGGTGGAGACACTGAAGCTTTCTTT
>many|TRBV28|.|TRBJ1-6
CASSLMAGPNSPLHF
TGTGCCAGCAGTTTAATGGCAGGTCCTAATTCACCCCTCCACTTT
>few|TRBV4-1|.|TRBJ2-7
CASSQVLGAYEQYF
TGCGCCAGCAGCCAAGTCCTTGGGGCTTACGAGCAGTACTTC
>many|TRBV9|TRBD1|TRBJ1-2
CASSPKTGLGYTF
TGTGCCAGCAGCCCGAAGACAGGGCTTGGCTACACCTTC
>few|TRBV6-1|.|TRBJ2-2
CASSSLGQPQANTGELFF
TGTGCCAGCAGTTCCCTCGGACAGCCCCAGGCGAACACCGGGGAGCTGTTTTTT
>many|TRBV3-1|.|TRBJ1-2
CASSQGGNLRDGYTF
TGTGCCAGCAGCCAAGGTGGTAATTTAAGGGATGGCTACACCTTC
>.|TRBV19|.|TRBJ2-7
CASSLGHEQYF
TGTGCCAGTAGTCTTGGACACGAGCAGTACTTC
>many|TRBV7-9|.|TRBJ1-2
CASSLGGSSGYTF
TGTGCCAGCAGCTTAGGAGGGAGTTCTGGCTACACCTTC
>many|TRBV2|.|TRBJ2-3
CASSENGRTSTDTQYF
TGTGCCAGCAGTGAGAATGGCAGAACTAGCACAGATACGCAGTATTTT
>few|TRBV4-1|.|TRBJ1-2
CASSQRNAQTNYGYTF
TGCGCCAGCAGCCAGAGAAATGCACAGACTAACTATGGCTACACCTTC
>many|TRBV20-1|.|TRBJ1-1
CSARDRGMNTEAFF
TGCAGTGCTAGAGATAGGGGCATGAACACTGAAGCTTTCTTT
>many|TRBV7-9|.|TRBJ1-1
CASSYQTVNTEAFF
TGTGCCAGCAGTTACCAGACAGTTAACACTGAAGCTTTCTTT
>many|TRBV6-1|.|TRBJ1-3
CASERASSSGNTIYF
TGTGCCAGCGAACGGGCCAGCTCCTCTGGAAACACCATATATTTT
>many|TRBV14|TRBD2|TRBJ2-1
CASSQNGLAGVNNEQFF
TGTGCCAGCAGCCAGAACGGTCTAGCGGGAGTTAACAATGAGCAGTTCTTC
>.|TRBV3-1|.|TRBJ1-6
CVSSQDMISPLHF
TGTGTCAGCAGCCAAGATATGATTTCACCCCTCCACTTT
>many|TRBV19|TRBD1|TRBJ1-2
CASSTGGYNGYTF
TGTGCCAGTAGTACAGGGGGATATAATGGCTACACCTTC
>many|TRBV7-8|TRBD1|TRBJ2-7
CASSLRDRPTQANWEQYF
TGTGCCAGCAGCTTAAGGGACAGGCCGACTCAGGCCAACTGGGAGCAGTACTTC
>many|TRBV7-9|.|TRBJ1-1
CASISGARDPMNTEAFF
TGTGCCAGCATTTCCGGGGCGCGGGACCCTATGAACACTGAAGCTTTCTTT
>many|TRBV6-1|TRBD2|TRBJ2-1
CASRSLAGGYNEQFF
TGTGCCAGCAGATCCCTAGCGGGAGGCTACAATGAGCAGTTCTTC
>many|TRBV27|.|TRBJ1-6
CASSLVPEGGWAPLHF
TGTGCCAGCAGTTTGGTCCCAGAGGGCGGGTGGGCACCCCTCCACTTT
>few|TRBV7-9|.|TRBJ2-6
CASSSRDSGANVLTF
TGTGCCAGCAGCTCTCGTGACTCTGGGGCCAACGTCCTGACTTTC
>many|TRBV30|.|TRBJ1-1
CAWTGSMNTEAFF
TGTGCCTGGACAGGCAGCATGAACACTGAAGCTTTCTTT
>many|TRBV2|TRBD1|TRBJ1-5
CASSGSGGYQPQHF
TGTGCCAGCAGTGGGTCAGGGGGATATCAGCCCCAGCATTTT
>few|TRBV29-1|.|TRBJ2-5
CSVQGSPKETQYF
TGCAGCGTTCAAGGTTCCCCCAAAGAGACCCAGTACTTC
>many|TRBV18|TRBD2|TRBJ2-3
CASSPPSGSTDTQYF
TGTGCCAGCTCACCACCTAGCGGGAGCACAGATACGCAGTATTTT
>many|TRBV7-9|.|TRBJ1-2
CASSLTQGVNGYTF
TGTGCCAGCAGCTTAACTCAGGGCGTGAATGGCTACACCTTC
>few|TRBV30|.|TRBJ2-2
CACSQGSSGELFF
TGTGCCTGTTCCCAGGGATCCTCCGGGGAGCTGTTTTTT
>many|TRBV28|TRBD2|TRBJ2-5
CASRPAGTSGEETQYF
TGTGCCAGCAGGCCCGCCGGGACTAGCGGGGAAGAGACCCAGTACTTC
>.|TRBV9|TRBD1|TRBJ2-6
CACSRGPGANVLTF
TGTGCCTGCTCCAGGGGGCCCGGGGCCAACGTCCTGACTTTC
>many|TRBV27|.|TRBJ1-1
CASSITTGTEAFF
TGTGCCAGTTCAATCACAACAGGCACTGAAGCTTTCTTT
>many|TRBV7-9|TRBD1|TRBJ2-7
CASSAQGDYEQYF
TGTGCCAGCAGCGCCCAGGGGGACTACGAGCAGTACTTC
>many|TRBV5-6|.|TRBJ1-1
CASSTSTGNTEAFF
TGTGCCAGCAGCACCTCGACAGGGAACACTGAAGCTTTCTTT
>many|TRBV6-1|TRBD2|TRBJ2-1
CASSLAGGPSYEQFF
TGTGCCAGCAGTTTAGCGGGAGGGCCGTCGTATGAGCAGTTCTTC
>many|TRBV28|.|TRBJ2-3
CASSSTGSDTQYF
TGTGCCAGCAGTTCGACTGGGTCAGATACGCAGTATTTT
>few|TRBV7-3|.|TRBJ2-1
CASSFNQDKSPFF
TGTGCCAGCAGCTTTAACCAGGACAAGAGTCCGTTCTTC
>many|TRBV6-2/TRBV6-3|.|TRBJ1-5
CASSPGRAQPQHF
TGTGCCAGCAGTCCCGGGAGGGCCCAGCCCCAGCATTTT
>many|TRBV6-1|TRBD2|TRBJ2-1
CASSSSGLAVYNEQFF
TGTGCCAGCAGTAGCTCGGGACTAGCGGTATACAATGAGCAGTTCTTC
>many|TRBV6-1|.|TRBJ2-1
CASSGGSSNEQFF
TGTGCCAGCAGTGGGGGGTCTTCCAATGAGCAGTTCTTC
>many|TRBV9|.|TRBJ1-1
CASSPSPGGTEAFF
TGTGCCAGCAGCCCGAGCCCCGGGGGGACTGAAGCTTTCTTT
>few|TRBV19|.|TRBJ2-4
CASSILSGTAKNIQYF
TGTGCCAGTAGTATCCTGTCGGGGACAGCCAAAAACATTCAGTACTTC
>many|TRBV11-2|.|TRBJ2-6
CASSPFSTSGANVLTF
TGTGCCAGCAGCCCATTCAGCACCTCTGGGGCCAACGTCCTGACTTTC
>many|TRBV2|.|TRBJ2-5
CASKKERPQETQYF
TGTGCCAGCAAGAAAGAAAGACCCCAAGAGACCCAGTACTTC
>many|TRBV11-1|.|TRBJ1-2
CASSLGRGRLYGYTF
TGTGCCAGCAGCCTTGGGAGGGGCCGCCTATATGGCTACACCTTC
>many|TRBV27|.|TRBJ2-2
CASSPFQGNTGELFF
TGTGCCAGCAGTCCCTTTCAAGGGAACACCGGGGAGCTGTTTTTT
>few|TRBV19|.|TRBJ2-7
CASSPPGGKQYF
TGTGCCAGTAGTCCTCCGGGTGGCAAGCAGTACTTC
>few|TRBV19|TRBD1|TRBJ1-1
CATVIRGQGNTEAFF
TGTGCCACGGTGATAAGGGGGCAGGGGAACACTGAAGCTTTCTTT
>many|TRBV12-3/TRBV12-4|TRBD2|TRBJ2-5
CASSFPSGILGETQYF
TGTGCCAGCAGTTTTCCGAGCGGGATCCTGGGGGAGACCCAGTACTTC
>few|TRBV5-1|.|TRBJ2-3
CASGAESPRGDTQYF
TGCGCCAGCGGAGCTGAGTCACCGCGGGGAGATACGCAGTATTTT
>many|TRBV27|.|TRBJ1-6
CASSSPGSYNSPLHF
TGTGCCAGCAGCTCTCCGGGCTCCTATAATTCACCCCTCCACTTT
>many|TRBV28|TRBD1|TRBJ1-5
CASSGTDFFSNQPQHF
TGTGCCAGCAGTGGGACAGACTTCTTCAGCAATCAGCCCCAGCATTTT
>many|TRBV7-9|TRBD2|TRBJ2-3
CASSLAAGGNTDTQYF
TGTGCCAGCAGCTTAGCAGCGGGAGGGAACACAGATACGCAGTATTTT
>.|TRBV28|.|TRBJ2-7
CASSLAATYEQYF
TGTGCCAGCAGTTTGGCAGCGACCTACGAGCAGTACTTC
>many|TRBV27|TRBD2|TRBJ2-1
CASSLTSINEQFF
TGTGCCAGCAGCCTGACTAGCATCAATGAGCAGTTCTTC